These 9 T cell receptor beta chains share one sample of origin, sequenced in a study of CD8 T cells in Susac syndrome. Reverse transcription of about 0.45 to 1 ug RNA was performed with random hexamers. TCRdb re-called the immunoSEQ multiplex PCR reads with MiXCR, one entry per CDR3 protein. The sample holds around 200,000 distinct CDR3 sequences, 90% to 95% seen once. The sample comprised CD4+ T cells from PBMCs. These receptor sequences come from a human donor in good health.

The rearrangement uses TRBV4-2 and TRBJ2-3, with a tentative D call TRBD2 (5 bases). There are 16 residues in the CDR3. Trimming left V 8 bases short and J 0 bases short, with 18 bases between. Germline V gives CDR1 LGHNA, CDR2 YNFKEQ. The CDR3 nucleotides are TGTGCCAGCTCGGCGGAGGACCCAAGGAGCACAGATACGCAGTATTTT. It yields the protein CASSAEDPRSTDTQYF.

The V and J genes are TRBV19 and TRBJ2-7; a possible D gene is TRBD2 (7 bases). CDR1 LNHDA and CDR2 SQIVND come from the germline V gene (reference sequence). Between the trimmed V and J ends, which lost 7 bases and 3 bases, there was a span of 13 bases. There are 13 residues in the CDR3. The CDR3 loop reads CASTPRGGYEQYF. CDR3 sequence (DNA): TGTGCCAGTACCCCTAGGGGGGGCTACGAGCAGTACTTC.

The CDR3 loop reads CASSFRTSGTVYNEQFF. As DNA, the CDR3 is TGTGCCAGCAGCTTCCGGACTAGCGGGACCGTTTACAATGAGCAGTTCTTC. The chain carries TRBV11-2 and TRBJ2-1; 12 positions agree with TRBD2. Germline V CDR1 and CDR2: SGHAT, FQNNGV. Losses at the gene ends were 3 bases for V and 4 bases for J; bases not matched to a gene: 7. This CDR3 is 17 amino acids long.

The CDR3 is CASEGGRGLQETQYF. CDR3 sequence (DNA): TGTGCCAGCGAAGGAGGGAGGGGGCTTCAAGAGACCCAGTACTTC. The chain recombines TRBV19 with TRBJ2-5; D might be TRBD1 or TRBD2, each matching 7 bases. The CDR3 runs to 15 residues. From germline, CDR1 is LNHDA and CDR2 SQIVND (reference sequence). The V and J ends lost 9 bases and 2 bases respectively, with 19 bases between them. Full variable domain (rest looked up from reference TRBV19 and TRBJ2-5): DGGITQSPKYLFRKEGQNVTLSCEQNLNHDAMYWYRQDPGQGLRLIYYSQIVNDFQKGDIAEGYSVSREKKESFPLTVTSAQKNPTAFYLCASEGGRGLQETQYFGPGTRLLVL.

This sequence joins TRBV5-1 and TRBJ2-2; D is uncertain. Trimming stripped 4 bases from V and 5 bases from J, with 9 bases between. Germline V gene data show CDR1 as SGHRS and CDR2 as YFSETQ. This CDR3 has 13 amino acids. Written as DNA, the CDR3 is TGCGCCAGCAGCCCCGGCTTTACCGGGGAGCTGTTTTTT. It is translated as CASSPGFTGELFF.

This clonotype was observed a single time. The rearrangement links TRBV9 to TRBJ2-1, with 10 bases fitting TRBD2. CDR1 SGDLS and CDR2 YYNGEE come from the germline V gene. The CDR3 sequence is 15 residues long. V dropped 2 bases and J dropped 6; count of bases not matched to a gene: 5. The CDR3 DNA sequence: TGTGCCAGCAGCGTGTTAGCGGGGGGAATCAATGAGCAGTTCTTC. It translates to CASSVLAGGINEQFF.

CDR3 nucleotides: TGTGCCAGCAGCTACCCGAACCATAATACGCAGTATTTT. This sequence encodes CASSYPNHNTQYF. The rearrangement joins TRBV7-3 to TRBJ2-3, with D unresolved. The CDR3 is 13 residues long. Germline values: CDR1 SGHTA, CDR2 FQGTGA. The V end was cut by 4 bases, the J end by 7 bases, with 12 bases between.

The CDR3, as DNA: TGTGCCAGCAGCGTAGACGGCAATTCACCCCTCCACTTT. Its protein product is CASSVDGNSPLHF. The chain carries TRBV9 and TRBJ1-6; D gene uncertain. Deletions cut 0 bases from V and 7 bases from J, with 5 bases between. Germline V gene lookup returns CDR1 SGDLS and CDR2 YYNGEE. The CDR3 sequence is 13 residues long. The whole variable domain, remainder taken from reference TRBV9 and TRBJ1-6, is DSGVTQTPKHLITATGQRVTLRCSPRSGDLSVYWYQQSLDQGLQFLIQYYNGEERAKGNILERFSAQQFPDLHSELNLSSLELGDSALYFCASSVDGNSPLHFGNGTRLTVT.

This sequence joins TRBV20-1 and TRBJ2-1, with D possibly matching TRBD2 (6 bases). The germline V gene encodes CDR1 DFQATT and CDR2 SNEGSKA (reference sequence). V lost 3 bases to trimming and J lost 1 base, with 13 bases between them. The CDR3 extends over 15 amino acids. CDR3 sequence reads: CSASPEGSSYNEQFF. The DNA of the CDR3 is TGCAGTGCTAGTCCGGAGGGGAGTTCCTACAATGAGCAGTTCTTC.